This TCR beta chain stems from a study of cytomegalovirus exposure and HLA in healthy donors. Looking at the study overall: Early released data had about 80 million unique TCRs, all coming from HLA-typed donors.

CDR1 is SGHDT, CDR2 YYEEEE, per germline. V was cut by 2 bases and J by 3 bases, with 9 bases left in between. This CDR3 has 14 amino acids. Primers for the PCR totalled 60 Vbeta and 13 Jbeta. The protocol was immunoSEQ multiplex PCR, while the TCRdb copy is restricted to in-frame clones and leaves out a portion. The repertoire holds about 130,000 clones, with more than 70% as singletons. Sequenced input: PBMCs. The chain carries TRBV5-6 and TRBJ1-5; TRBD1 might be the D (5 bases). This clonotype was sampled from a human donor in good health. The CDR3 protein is CASSLLGDNQPQHF. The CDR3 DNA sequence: TGTGCCAGCAGCTTATTAGGGGACAATCAGCCCCAGCATTTT.